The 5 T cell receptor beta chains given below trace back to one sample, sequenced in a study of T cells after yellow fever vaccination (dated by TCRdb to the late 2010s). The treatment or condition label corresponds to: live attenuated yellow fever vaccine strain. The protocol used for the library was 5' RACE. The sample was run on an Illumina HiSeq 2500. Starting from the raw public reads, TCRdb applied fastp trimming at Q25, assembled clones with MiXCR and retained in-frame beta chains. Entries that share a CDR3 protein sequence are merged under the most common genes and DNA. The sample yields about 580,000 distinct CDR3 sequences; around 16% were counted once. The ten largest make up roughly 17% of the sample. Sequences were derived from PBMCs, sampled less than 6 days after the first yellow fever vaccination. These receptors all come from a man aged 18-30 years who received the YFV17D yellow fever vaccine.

Here the CDR3 reads CSVVGQANTEAFF. The CDR3, as DNA: TGCAGCGTTGTTGGACAGGCGAACACTGAAGCTTTCTTT. The chain employs TRBV29-1 and TRBJ1-1, with 7 bases aligning to TRBD1. The germline V gene has CDR1 SQVTM and CDR2 ANQGSEA. The CDR3 loop spans 13 amino acids. V shed 4 bases and J 1 base; nucleotides not matched to a gene: 3.

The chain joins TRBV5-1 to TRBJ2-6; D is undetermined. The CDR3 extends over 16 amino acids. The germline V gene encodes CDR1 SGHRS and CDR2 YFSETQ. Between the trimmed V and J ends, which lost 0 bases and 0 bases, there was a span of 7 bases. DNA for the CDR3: TGCGCCAGCAGCTTGGAGCTTTACTCTGGGGCCAACGTCCTGACTTTC. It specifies CASSLELYSGANVLTF.

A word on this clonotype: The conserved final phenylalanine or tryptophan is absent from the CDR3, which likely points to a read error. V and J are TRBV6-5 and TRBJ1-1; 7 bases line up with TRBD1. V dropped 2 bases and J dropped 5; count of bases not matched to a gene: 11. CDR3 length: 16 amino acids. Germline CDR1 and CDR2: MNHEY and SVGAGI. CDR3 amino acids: CASSYPGGRGSTEAFL. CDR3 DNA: TGTGCCAGCAGTTACCCGGGGGGCAGGGGGTCTACTGAAGCTTTCTTA.

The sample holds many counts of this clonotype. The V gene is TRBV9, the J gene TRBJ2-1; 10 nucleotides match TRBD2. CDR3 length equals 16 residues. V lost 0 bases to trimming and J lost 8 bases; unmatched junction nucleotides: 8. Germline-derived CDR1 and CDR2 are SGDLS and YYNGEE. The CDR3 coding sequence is TGTGCCAGCAGCGTAGCTGGTAGCGGGGGGAGCGATGAGCAGTTCTTC. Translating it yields CASSVAGSGGSDEQFF. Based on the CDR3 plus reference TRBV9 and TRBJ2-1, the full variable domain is DSGVTQTPKHLITATGQRVTLRCSPRSGDLSVYWYQQSLDQGLQFLIQYYNGEERAKGNILERFSAQQFPDLHSELNLSSLELGDSALYFCASSVAGSGGSDEQFFGPGTRLTVL.

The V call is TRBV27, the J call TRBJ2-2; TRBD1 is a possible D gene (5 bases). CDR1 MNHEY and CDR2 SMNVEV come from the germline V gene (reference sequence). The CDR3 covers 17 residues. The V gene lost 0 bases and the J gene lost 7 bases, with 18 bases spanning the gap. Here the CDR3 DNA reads TGTGCCAGCAGTTTATCTTTCAGGGTGGTACCTTACGGGGAGCTGTTTTTT. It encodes CASSLSFRVVPYGELFF.